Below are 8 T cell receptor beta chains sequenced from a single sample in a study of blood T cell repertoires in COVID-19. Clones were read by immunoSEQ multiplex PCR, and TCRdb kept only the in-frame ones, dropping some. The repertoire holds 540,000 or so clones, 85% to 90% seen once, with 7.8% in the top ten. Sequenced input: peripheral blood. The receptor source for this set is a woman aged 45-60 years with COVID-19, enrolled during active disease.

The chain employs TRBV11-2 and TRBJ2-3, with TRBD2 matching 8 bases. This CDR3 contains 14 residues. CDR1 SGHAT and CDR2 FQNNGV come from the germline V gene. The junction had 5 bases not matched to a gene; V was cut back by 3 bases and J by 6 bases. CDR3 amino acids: CASSFRTSIDTQYF. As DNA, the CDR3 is TGTGCCAGCAGCTTCAGGACTAGCATCGATACGCAGTATTTT.

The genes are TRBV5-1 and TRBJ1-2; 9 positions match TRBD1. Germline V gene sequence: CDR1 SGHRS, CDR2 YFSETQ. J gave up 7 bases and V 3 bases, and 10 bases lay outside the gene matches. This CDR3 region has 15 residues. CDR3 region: CASSSYGGQGLGYTF. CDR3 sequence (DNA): TGCGCCAGCAGCTCCTATGGGGGACAGGGTCTTGGCTACACCTTC.

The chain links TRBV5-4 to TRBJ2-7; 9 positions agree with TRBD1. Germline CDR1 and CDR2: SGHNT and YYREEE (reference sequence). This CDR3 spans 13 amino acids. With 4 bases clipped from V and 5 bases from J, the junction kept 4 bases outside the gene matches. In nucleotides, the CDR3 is TGTGCCAGCAGCCACGACAGGGGGAACGAGCAGTACTTC. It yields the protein CASSHDRGNEQYF.

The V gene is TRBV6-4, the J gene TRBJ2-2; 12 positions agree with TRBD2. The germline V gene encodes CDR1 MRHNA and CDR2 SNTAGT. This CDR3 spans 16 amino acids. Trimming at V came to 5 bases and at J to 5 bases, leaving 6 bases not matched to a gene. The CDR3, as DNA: TGTGCCAGCAGTCCCCTAGCGGGGGGGCAAACCGGGGAGCTGTTTTTT. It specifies CASSPLAGGQTGELFF.

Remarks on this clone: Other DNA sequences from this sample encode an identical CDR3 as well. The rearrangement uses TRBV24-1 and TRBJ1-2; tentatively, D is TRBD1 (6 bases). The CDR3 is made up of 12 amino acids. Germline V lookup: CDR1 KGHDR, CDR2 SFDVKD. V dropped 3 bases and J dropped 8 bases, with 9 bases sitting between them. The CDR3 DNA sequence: TGTGCCACCAGTGATCCAGGGGAAGGCTACACCTTC. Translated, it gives CATSDPGEGYTF.

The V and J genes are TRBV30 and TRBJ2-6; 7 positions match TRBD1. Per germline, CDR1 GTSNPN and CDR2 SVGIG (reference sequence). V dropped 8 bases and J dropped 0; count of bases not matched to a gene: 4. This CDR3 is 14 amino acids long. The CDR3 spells CARDSHSGANVLTF. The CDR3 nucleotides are TGTGCCCGGGACAGCCACTCTGGGGCCAACGTCCTGACTTTC.

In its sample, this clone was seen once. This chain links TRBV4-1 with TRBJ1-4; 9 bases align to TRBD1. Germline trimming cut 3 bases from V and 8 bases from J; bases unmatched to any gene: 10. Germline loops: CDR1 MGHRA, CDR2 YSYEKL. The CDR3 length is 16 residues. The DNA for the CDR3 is TGCGCCAGCAGCCATACCGGGACAGGGAATCGCGAAAAACTGTTTTTT. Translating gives CASSHTGTGNREKLFF.

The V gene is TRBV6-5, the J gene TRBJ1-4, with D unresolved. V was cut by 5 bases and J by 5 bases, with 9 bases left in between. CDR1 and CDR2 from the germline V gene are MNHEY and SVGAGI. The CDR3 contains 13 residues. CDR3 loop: CASSPYMNEKLFF. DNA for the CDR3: TGTGCCAGCAGTCCTTATATGAATGAAAAACTGTTTTTT.